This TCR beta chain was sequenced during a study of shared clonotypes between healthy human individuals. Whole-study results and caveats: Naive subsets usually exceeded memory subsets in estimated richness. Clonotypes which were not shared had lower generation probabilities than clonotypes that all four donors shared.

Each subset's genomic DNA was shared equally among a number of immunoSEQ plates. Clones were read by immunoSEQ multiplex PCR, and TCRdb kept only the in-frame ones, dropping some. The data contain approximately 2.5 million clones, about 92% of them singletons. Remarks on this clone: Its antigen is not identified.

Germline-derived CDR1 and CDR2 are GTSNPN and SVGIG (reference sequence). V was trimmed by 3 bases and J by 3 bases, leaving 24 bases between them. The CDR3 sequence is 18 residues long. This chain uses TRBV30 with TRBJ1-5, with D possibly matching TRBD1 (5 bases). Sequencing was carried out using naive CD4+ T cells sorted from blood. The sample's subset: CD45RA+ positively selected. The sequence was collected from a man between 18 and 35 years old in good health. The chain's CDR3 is CAWSPDRDLSRANQPQHF. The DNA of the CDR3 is TGTGCCTGGAGCCCGGACCGGGACTTATCGAGGGCCAATCAGCCCCAGCATTTT.